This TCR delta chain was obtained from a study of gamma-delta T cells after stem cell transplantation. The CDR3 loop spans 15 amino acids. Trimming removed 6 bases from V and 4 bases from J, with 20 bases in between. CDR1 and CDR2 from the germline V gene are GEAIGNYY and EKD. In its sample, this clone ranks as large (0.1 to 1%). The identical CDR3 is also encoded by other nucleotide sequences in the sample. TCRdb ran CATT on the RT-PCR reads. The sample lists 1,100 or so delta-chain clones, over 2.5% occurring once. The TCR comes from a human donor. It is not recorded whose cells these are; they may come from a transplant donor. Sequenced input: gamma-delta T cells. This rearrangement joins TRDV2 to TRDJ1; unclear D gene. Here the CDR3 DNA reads TGTGCCTGTATTCTTGTACCCGGCGAGGACGATAAACTCATCTTT. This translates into CACILVPGEDDKLIF.